The 32 T cell receptor beta chains below all came from one sample that was sequenced in a study of T-cell reconstitution after alpha-beta-depleted transplantation in children. The library targeted TCRbeta and was prepared with unique molecular identifiers. TCRdb passed the PCR reads through MiXCR, listing each CDR3 protein once. The table has some 300,000 distinct CDR3 sequences, around a tenth seen once. This specimen was PBMCs, taken before TCRalphabeta/CD19-depleted stem cell transplant. The source is a boy in the first two years of life with acute myeloid leukemia, due to receive a stem cell transplant.

The chain links TRBV18 to TRBJ2-4; D remains ambiguous. Trimming stripped 3 bases from V and 5 bases from J, with 8 bases between. Germline V CDR1 and CDR2: KGHSH, LQKENI. The CDR3 has 13 amino acids. CDR3: CASSPIEQNIQYF. In DNA, the CDR3 is TGTGCCAGCTCACCGATCGAGCAAAACATTCAGTACTTC.

This clonotype is a singleton in its sample. A much larger clone sits a single nucleotide away, making a read error possible. V and J are TRBV6-1 and TRBJ2-3; tentatively, D is TRBD2 (6 bases). Germline lookup yields CDR1 MNHNS and CDR2 SASEGT. V gave up 8 bases and J gave up 3 bases, with 15 bases separating them. The CDR3 is 14 residues long. The CDR3 DNA reads TGTGCCAGCCGATTGAAGCGGGTGACAGATACGCAGTATTTT. This translates into CASRLKRVTDTQYF.

The chain carries TRBV12-3 or TRBV12-4 and TRBJ1-2, with TRBD1 matching over 12 bases. The CDR3 totals 14 residues. The CDR3 DNA reads as TGTGTTTGCCTGGGACAGGGGGCTGAGTATGGCTACACCTTC. This encodes CVCLGQGAEYGYTF.

The table lists this clonotype with a few counts. Germline and junction disagree at one end, which may indicate a read error. This chain links TRBV24-1 with TRBJ2-2; 12 nucleotides line up with TRBD1. Germline values: CDR1 KGHDR, CDR2 SFDVKD. This CDR3 is 17 amino acids long. This CDR3 is CATSGLGQGALTGELFF. CDR3 bases: TGTGCCACCAGTGGTTTGGGACAGGGGGCTTTAACCGGGGAGCTGTTTTTT.

In regard to this clonotype: A much larger clone differs from this one at a single base, so this may be a read error. The chain is built from TRBV10-3 and TRBJ2-1; the D is unclear. Germline CDR1 and CDR2: ENHRY and SYGVKD. The CDR3 runs to 12 residues. V lost 3 bases, J lost 14 bases, and 14 bases lay in between. The CDR3 sequence: CAISDGLEREFF. The CDR3 nucleotides are TGTGCCATCAGTGACGGGCTAGAGAGAGAGTTCTTC.

This clonotype was picked up many times. J is TRBJ1-2 and V is TRBV9, with unresolved D. This CDR3 spans 11 amino acids. Trimming stripped 7 bases from V and 2 bases from J, with 6 bases between. CDR1 and CDR2 from the germline V gene are SGDLS and YYNGEE. The CDR3 bases are TGTGCCAGCGGCCGGAACTATGGCTACACCTTC. Encoded protein: CASGRNYGYTF.

Many counts were recorded for this clonotype. The chain uses TRBV2 and TRBJ1-1; D unresolved. The germline CDR1 and CDR2 sequences are SNHLY and FYNNEI. V shed 3 bases and J shed 5 bases, with 13 bases lying between them. The CDR3 totals 14 residues. CDR3 sequence (DNA): TGTGCCAGCAGTGAGAATCTAGGAGTTACTGAAGCTTTCTTT. Translated, it gives CASSENLGVTEAFF.

The chain carries TRBV7-2 and TRBJ2-1; maybe TRBD2 (5 bases). This CDR3 is 15 amino acids long. Trimming stripped 2 bases from V and 4 bases from J, with 12 bases between. CDR1 and CDR2 (germline): SGHTA, FQGNSA. The CDR3 loop reads CASSLRARAYNEQFF. The CDR3 DNA follows: TGTGCCAGCAGCTTACGCGCGCGGGCTTACAATGAGCAGTTCTTC.

This clonotype has a count of ten or more. The chain employs TRBV7-6 and TRBJ2-5, with D possibly matching TRBD2 (5 bases). There are 15 residues in the CDR3. Germline V gives CDR1 SGHVS, CDR2 FNYEAQ. Between the trimmed V and J ends, which lost 5 bases and 0 bases, there was a span of 13 bases. The CDR3 here is CASSDAWEYQETQYF. CDR3 in DNA: TGTGCCAGCAGCGACGCTTGGGAGTACCAAGAGACCCAGTACTTC.

This clonotype was counted ten times or more. The chain couples TRBV11-2 to TRBJ2-7; D gene unclear. The length of the CDR3 is 14 residues. Per the germline V gene, CDR1 is SGHAT and CDR2 is FQNNGV. V lost 5 bases to trimming and J lost 1 base, with 12 bases between them. CDR3 DNA sequence: TGTGCCAGCAGCCCGACTGGTACTTCCTACGAGCAGTACTTC. This encodes CASSPTGTSYEQYF.

This clonotype turned up a few times. The V gene is TRBV11-3, the J gene TRBJ2-2; 8 nucleotides align to TRBD2. V shed 0 bases and J 0 bases; nucleotides not matched to a gene: 0. The CDR3 runs to 16 residues. The germline gives CDR1 SGHNT, CDR2 YENEEA. CDR3 sequence: CASSLEAGANTGELFF. The CDR3 DNA reads TGTGCCAGCAGCTTAGAAGCGGGGGCGAACACCGGGGAGCTGTTTTTT. The entire variable domain, with the rest obtained from reference TRBV11-3 and TRBJ2-2, is as follows: EAGVVQSPRYKIIEKKQPVAFWCNPISGHNTLYWYLQNLGQGPELLIRYENEEAVDDSQLPKDRFSAERLKGVDSTLKIQPAELGDSAVYLCASSLEAGANTGELFFGEGSRLTVL.

This clonotype occurred many times. This sequence joins TRBV5-1 and TRBJ2-3; 7 bases agree with TRBD1. The CDR3 runs to 16 residues. Germline loops: CDR1 SGHRS, CDR2 YFSETQ. Trimming at V came to 4 bases and at J to 1 base, leaving 9 bases not matched to a gene. CDR3 sequence (DNA): TGCGCCAGCAGCCGACCGATGGGGACAGGCACAGATACGCAGTATTTT. It encodes CASSRPMGTGTDTQYF.

In its sample, this clonotype was seen many times. This chain connects TRBV12-3 or TRBV12-4 to TRBJ1-1, with TRBD1 identical over 9 bases. J was trimmed by 9 bases and V by 5 bases; bases with no gene match: 4. The CDR3 has 12 residues. The CDR3 nucleotides read TGTGCCAGCAGTAGGGACAGGGAAAAAGCTTTCTTT. The encoded protein is CASSRDREKAFF.

At least ten counts were recorded for this clonotype. The V call is TRBV27, the J call TRBJ2-3, with D hard to call. Trimming removed 5 bases at V and 3 bases at J, with 21 bases between. CDR3 length: 17 amino acids. Germline assignment: CDR1 MNHEY and CDR2 SMNVEV (reference sequence). The CDR3 loop reads CASSPTAQSSGTDTQYF. DNA for the CDR3: TGTGCCAGCAGTCCCACGGCCCAGTCATCAGGTACAGATACGCAGTATTTT.

The chain uses TRBV24-1 and TRBJ2-5, with D possibly being TRBD1 (6 bases). The germline V gene has CDR1 KGHDR and CDR2 SFDVKD. V lost 3 bases to trimming and J lost 7 bases, with 14 bases between them. The CDR3 is 14 amino acids. CDR3 in amino acids: CATSDTGLGGTQYF. The CDR3 nucleotides are TGTGCCACCAGTGATACAGGGCTGGGTGGGACCCAGTACTTC.

This clonotype was recorded at least ten times. The chain couples TRBV6-1 to TRBJ1-1; TRBD1 matches 8 bases. CDR1 and CDR2 from the germline V gene are MNHNS and SASEGT. Trimming removed 8 bases from V and 5 bases from J; junction bases left unmatched: 13. The CDR3 sequence is 15 residues long. CDR3 nucleotide sequence: TGTGCCAGCGCAGGGGCAGGGGGCTGGGAGACTGAAGCTTTCTTT. As protein: CASAGAGGWETEAFF.

This clonotype was detected many times. This chain connects TRBV7-2 to TRBJ2-4; TRBD2 matches 10 bases. The CDR3 has 21 amino acids. The V and J ends lost 0 bases and 3 bases, in that order; junction bases with no gene match: 17. Germline loops: CDR1 SGHTA, CDR2 FQGNSA. The CDR3, as DNA: TGTGCCAGCAGCTTAGCCGGTTGGCTAGCGGGAGAGGGGATAGGCAAAAACATTCAGTACTTC. It is translated as CASSLAGWLAGEGIGKNIQYF.

This clonotype came up many times. This chain joins TRBV7-9 and TRBJ2-2, with 9 nucleotides matching TRBD2. The CDR3 spans 15 residues. V was clipped by 5 bases and J by 4 bases; unmatched bases: 5. Germline-derived CDR1 and CDR2 are SEHNR and FQNEAQ (reference sequence). DNA of the CDR3: TGTGCCAGCAGCACGGGGACTAGCAGCACCGGGGAGCTGTTTTTT. This translates into CASSTGTSSTGELFF.

This clonotype was found many times. The chain employs TRBV28 and TRBJ1-2, with D uncertain. The V gene lost 2 bases and the J gene lost 0 bases, with 7 bases spanning the gap. Looked up from germline, CDR1 is MDHEN and CDR2 is SYDVKM. The CDR3 consists of 14 residues. The CDR3 loop reads CASSLGRANYGYTF. The CDR3 DNA reads TGTGCCAGCAGTTTAGGCAGAGCTAACTATGGCTACACCTTC.

This clonotype has at least ten counts. The V gene is TRBV12-3 or TRBV12-4, the J gene TRBJ1-5; no definite D call. V was cut by 7 bases and J by 0 bases, with 16 bases left in between. The CDR3 has 16 residues. The DNA for the CDR3 is TGTGCCAGCACCTATGAGACCGTTTATAGCAATCAGCCCCAGCATTTT. Translation: CASTYETVYSNQPQHF.

A word on this clonotype: Given a much more abundant clone one base away, this may be a read error. The V call is TRBV29-1, the J call TRBJ2-3; D is undetermined. Germline loops: CDR1 SQVTM, CDR2 ANQGSEA. Trimming cost V 6 bases and J 3 bases, with 10 bases left between them. The CDR3 is 12 amino acids. This chain's CDR3 is CSVPRSTDTQYF. CDR3 DNA: TGCAGCGTCCCCCGGTCGACAGATACGCAGTATTTT.

At least ten counts were recorded for this clonotype. The rearrangement joins TRBV28 to TRBJ2-5; D is possibly TRBD2 (6 bases). The germline CDR1 and CDR2 sequences are MDHEN and SYDVKM. The CDR3 consists of 14 residues. The V end lost 5 bases, the J end lost 5 bases, and 15 bases lay between the germline ends. Written as DNA, the CDR3 is TGTGCCAGCAGTCCCCCGGGACTGGGGGAGACCCAGTACTTC. It specifies CASSPPGLGETQYF.

The V call is TRBV19, the J call TRBJ2-5; TRBD1 might be the D (5 bases). From germline, CDR1 is LNHDA and CDR2 SQIVND (reference sequence). Trimming shortened V by 5 bases and J by 5 bases, and 15 bases separated the two germline ends. The CDR3 covers 14 residues. CDR3 nucleotides: TGTGCCAGTAGTCCTCCGGAAGGGGCTGAGACCCAGTACTTC. Translated: CASSPPEGAETQYF.

This clonotype was detected a few times. The V gene is TRBV7-2, the J gene TRBJ1-6; D might be TRBD1 (6 bases). The ends were cut back, 7 bases at V and 7 bases at J, with 17 bases in the middle. This CDR3 contains 15 residues. Germline V gene sequence: CDR1 SGHTA, CDR2 FQGNSA. Here the CDR3 reads CASTPDSPWNSPLHF. The CDR3, as DNA: TGTGCCAGCACCCCGGACAGCCCCTGGAATTCACCCCTCCACTTT. Full variable domain (rest looked up from reference TRBV7-2 and TRBJ1-6): GAGVSQSPSNKVTEKGKDVELRCDPISGHTALYWYRQSLGQGLEFLIYFQGNSAPDKSGLPSDRFSAERTGGSVSTLTIQRTQQEDSAVYLCASTPDSPWNSPLHFGNGTRLTVT.

About this clonotype itself: This may be a read error, as it is one base from a much larger clone. V usage is TRBV19 and J usage is TRBJ1-4, with D possibly being TRBD1 (6 bases). The germline gives CDR1 LNHDA, CDR2 SQIVND (reference sequence). With 6 bases removed from V and 4 bases from J, the gap between germline ends came to 9 bases. The CDR3 runs to 13 residues. The CDR3 protein is CASRRGHNEKLFF. In nucleotides, the CDR3 is TGTGCCAGTAGACGGGGGCATAATGAAAAACTGTTTTTT.

This clonotype has ten or more counts. This chain links TRBV29-1 with TRBJ1-1; D uncertain. The CDR3 consists of 13 residues. Germline V CDR1 and CDR2: SQVTM, ANQGSEA. The V end was cut by 5 bases, the J end by 0 bases, with 10 bases between. DNA for the CDR3: TGCAGCGTTACGGACGGGTTGAACACTGAAGCTTTCTTT. Amino acids: CSVTDGLNTEAFF.

V gene TRBV2 combines with J gene TRBJ2-3; no clear D. Per the germline V gene, CDR1 is SNHLY and CDR2 is FYNNEI. This CDR3 region has 12 residues. V shed 10 bases and J shed 2 bases, with 10 bases lying between them. CDR3 sequence (DNA): TGTGCCATCATCCCCTTCACAGATACGCAGTATTTT. Translated: CAIIPFTDTQYF. Full variable domain (rest looked up from reference TRBV2 and TRBJ2-3): EPEVTQTPSHQVTQMGQEVILRCVPISNHLYFYWYRQILGQKVEFLVSFYNNEISEKSEIFDDQFSVERPDGSNFTLKIRSTKLEDSAMYFCAIIPFTDTQYFGPGTRLTVL.

A note on this clonotype: Just one base apart from a much larger clone, this may be a read error. V gene TRBV25-1 combines with J gene TRBJ2-3; no clear D. Germline CDR1 is MGHDK and CDR2 is SYGVNS. The CDR3 runs 15 residues. This CDR3 is CASSAPITGTDMQYF. Here the CDR3 DNA reads TGTGCCAGCAGTGCCCCAATTACTGGCACAGATATGCAGTATTTT.

This clonotype was picked up many times. The chain recombines TRBV5-1 with TRBJ2-5; TRBD2 agrees at 8 bases. V trimming: 3 bases; J trimming: 0 bases; junction bases outside the gene matches: 1. The germline CDR1 and CDR2 sequences are SGHRS and YFSETQ. This CDR3 comprises 14 residues. The CDR3 spells CASSYSGNQETQYF. The CDR3 nucleotides read TGCGCCAGCAGCTATAGCGGGAACCAAGAGACCCAGTACTTC.

This clonotype was recorded many times. The rearrangement links TRBV9 to TRBJ2-2; tentatively, D is TRBD1 (6 bases). Germline values: CDR1 SGDLS, CDR2 YYNGEE. Trimming pared 5 bases from V and 6 bases from J, leaving 11 bases between. This CDR3 has 13 amino acids. CDR3 bases: TGTGCCAGCAGAGCTCAGGGGTCCGGGGAGCTGTTTTTT. It specifies CASRAQGSGELFF.

This clonotype was seen at least ten times. The J gene is TRBJ2-2, the V gene TRBV12-3 or TRBV12-4; 9 positions agree with TRBD2. This CDR3 spans 15 amino acids. V lost 2 bases, J lost 8 bases, and 6 bases stayed unmatched. CDR3 sequence reads: CASSLWASGIGELFF. For the CDR3, the DNA is TGTGCCAGCAGTTTATGGGCTAGCGGGATTGGGGAGCTGTTTTTT.

This clonotype has at least ten counts. The rearrangement joins TRBV29-1 to TRBJ2-1; 9 bases match TRBD1. CDR1 is SQVTM and CDR2 is ANQGSEA in the germline V gene. With 6 bases clipped from V and 7 bases from J, the junction kept 13 bases outside the gene matches. This CDR3 is built from 15 residues. This CDR3 is CSVSYVGQGRNEQFF. CDR3 DNA: TGCAGCGTATCTTATGTCGGACAGGGGCGAAATGAGCAGTTCTTC.